These 23 T cell receptor beta chains were all obtained from the same sample, sequenced in a study of T-cell memory formation after mild COVID-19. TCRdb re-called the 5' RACE reads with MiXCR, one entry per CDR3 protein. The table shows hundreds of thousands of distinct CDR3 sequences, with 15% occurring only once. The sample taken for sequencing was PBMCs or a T cell subset sorted from them (not recorded which). The receptors come from an adult woman who had mild COVID-19 (a few samples of this study predate the infection). Cell type and time point are not known.

The CDR3 bases are TGTGCCAGCTTTAGCCTCGGGGGGCTGCTTGGCTATGGCTACACCTTC. This translates into CASFSLGGLLGYGYTF. J is TRBJ1-2 and V is TRBV12-3 or TRBV12-4; a possible D gene is TRBD1 (6 bases). There are 16 residues in the CDR3. V lost 8 bases and J 4 bases, leaving 23 bases between the germline ends.

This clonotype has more than one count but fewer than ten. The chain carries TRBV5-1 and TRBJ2-2; the match to TRBD1 covers 9 bases. V lost 4 bases and J lost 1; bases outside the gene matches: 5. The germline V gene has CDR1 SGHRS and CDR2 YFSETQ. The CDR3 sequence is 16 residues long. The CDR3 is CASSRMGQGNTGELFF. CDR3 in DNA: TGCGCCAGCAGCAGAATGGGACAGGGGAACACCGGGGAGCTGTTTTTT.

The chain is built from TRBV4-1 and TRBJ1-1; 9 positions agree with TRBD1. The CDR3 is 15 residues long. V lost 4 bases and J lost 1; bases outside the gene matches: 4. Looked up from germline, CDR1 is MGHRA and CDR2 is YSYEKL. CDR3 in DNA: TGCGCCAGCAGCCTTGGACAGGGGACGAACACTGAAGCTTTCTTT. Residues: CASSLGQGTNTEAFF.

Only a few counts were recorded for this clonotype. This chain uses TRBV7-9 with TRBJ1-1, with D possibly matching TRBD1 (6 bases). CDR1 and CDR2 (germline): SEHNR, FQNEAQ (reference sequence). V dropped 8 bases and J dropped 5 bases, with 18 bases sitting between them. The CDR3 contains 14 residues. CDR3 loop: CASEKAGVRTEAFF. The CDR3 nucleotides read TGTGCCAGCGAAAAGGCAGGGGTTCGGACTGAAGCTTTCTTT.

This chain links TRBV7-9 with TRBJ2-5; TRBD1 is a possible D gene (5 bases). The V gene lost 5 bases and the J gene lost 5 bases, with 12 bases spanning the gap. Per germline, CDR1 SEHNR and CDR2 FQNEAQ (reference sequence). This CDR3 is 13 amino acids long. The CDR3 spells CASSLISGETQYF. For the CDR3, the DNA is TGTGCCAGCAGCCTAATTTCAGGGGAGACCCAGTACTTC.

There are many counts of this clonotype. The genes are TRBV10-3 and TRBJ2-3; no firm D call. V was pared by 0 bases and J by 6 bases, with 7 bases between. The CDR3 has 13 residues. CDR1 and CDR2 (germline): ENHRY, SYGVKD. The CDR3 nucleotides are TGTGCCATCAGTGAGTCGATGGCCGATACGCAGTATTTT. Residues: CAISESMADTQYF.

The chain links TRBV6-2 or TRBV6-3 to TRBJ1-2; D ambiguous. The V and J ends lost 4 bases and 5 bases respectively, with 14 bases between them. CDR1 MNHEY and CDR2 SVGEGT come from the germline V gene. This CDR3 is built from 14 residues. The CDR3 bases are TGTGCCAGCAGTTTCCGCGGAGACCCTTATGGCTACACCTTC. Translated, it gives CASSFRGDPYGYTF.

This clonotype was detected a few times. The chain uses TRBV5-1 and TRBJ2-1; D remains ambiguous. Germline values: CDR1 SGHRS, CDR2 YFSETQ. With 0 bases removed from V and 8 bases from J, the gap between germline ends came to 9 bases. CDR3 size: 13 residues. The CDR3 spells CASSLVNGDEQFF. CDR3 bases: TGCGCCAGCAGCTTGGTGAATGGCGATGAGCAGTTCTTC.

This clonotype was seen repeatedly, ten times or more. The chain combines TRBV11-2 with TRBJ2-3; TRBD2 agrees at 13 bases. Germline V CDR1 and CDR2: SGHAT, FQNNGV. This CDR3 is 16 amino acids long. Losses at the gene ends were 3 bases for V and 1 base for J; bases not matched to a gene: 1. CDR3 region: CASSFTSGGGTDTQYF. CDR3 DNA: TGTGCCAGCAGCTTCACTAGCGGGGGGGGCACAGATACGCAGTATTTT.

This chain links TRBV4-1 with TRBJ2-3; 9 bases line up with TRBD2. Trimming cost V 1 base and J 4 bases; bases outside gene matches: 3. The CDR3 spans 15 residues. The germline gives CDR1 MGHRA, CDR2 YSYEKL. CDR3 sequence: CASSQGSGGSDTQYF. In DNA form, the CDR3 reads TGCGCCAGCAGCCAAGGGAGCGGGGGGTCAGATACGCAGTATTTT.

This clonotype was observed a few times. The CDR3 DNA reads as TGCAGTGCTGTTCGACAGACGAACACTGAAGCTTTCTTT. The encoded protein is CSAVRQTNTEAFF. This chain connects TRBV20-1 to TRBJ1-1, with D perhaps TRBD1 (5 bases). Germline values: CDR1 DFQATT, CDR2 SNEGSKA (reference sequence). V lost 5 bases and J 1 base, leaving 11 bases between the germline ends. The CDR3 runs 13 residues.

This clonotype showed up just a few times. The chain links TRBV18 to TRBJ2-1, with 8 bases aligning to TRBD2. The CDR3 has 13 amino acids. The V and J ends lost 3 bases and 6 bases, in that order; junction bases with no gene match: 1. Germline assignment: CDR1 KGHSH and CDR2 LQKENI. Written as DNA, the CDR3 is TGTGCCAGCTCACCGGCGGGGGGCAATGAGCAGTTCTTC. This sequence encodes CASSPAGGNEQFF.

This clonotype was seen repeatedly, ten times or more. V gene TRBV12-3 or TRBV12-4 combines with J gene TRBJ2-1; a possible D gene is TRBD1 (5 bases). This CDR3 is 13 amino acids long. Trimming took 0 bases from V and 9 from J, leaving 9 bases between them. The CDR3 bases are TGTGCCAGCAGTTTAGCCCAAGGGGCTGAGCAGTTCTTC. Translating it yields CASSLAQGAEQFF.

The V call is TRBV5-1, the J call TRBJ1-1, with a weak D call TRBD1 (5 bases). Trimming pared 6 bases from V and 2 bases from J, leaving 20 bases between. This CDR3 region has 16 residues. CDR1 and CDR2 from the germline V gene are SGHRS and YFSETQ. CDR3 amino acids: CASTGDPTVSNTEAFF. The DNA of the CDR3 is TGCGCCAGCACGGGGGACCCGACAGTATCCAACACTGAAGCTTTCTTT.

This clonotype came up a few times. V usage is TRBV6-5 and J usage is TRBJ2-5, with TRBD1 matching over 7 bases. The ends lost 6 bases at V and 7 bases at J; junction bases unmatched: 11. This CDR3 spans 14 amino acids. Looked up from germline, CDR1 is MNHEY and CDR2 is SVGAGI. This CDR3 reads CASRPTGERWTQYF. CDR3 in DNA: TGTGCCAGCAGGCCCACAGGGGAACGGTGGACCCAGTACTTC.

This rearrangement joins TRBV7-9 to TRBJ1-1; no reliable D call. Trimming left V 1 base short and J 3 bases short, with 12 bases between. Germline assignment: CDR1 SEHNR and CDR2 FQNEAQ (reference sequence). CDR3 size: 15 residues. The CDR3 nucleotides are TGTGCCAGCAGCTTAGGGACCGGCGGGGACACTGAAGCTTTCTTT. Residues: CASSLGTGGDTEAFF.

Here the CDR3 reads CASSFRDRNNSPLHF. The DNA for the CDR3 is TGTGCCAGCAGCTTTAGGGACAGGAATAATTCACCCCTCCACTTT. The genes are TRBV12-3 or TRBV12-4 and TRBJ1-6; 8 bases fit TRBD1. V was clipped by 6 bases and J by 5 bases; unmatched bases: 6. This CDR3 is 15 amino acids long.

Concerning this clonotype: Germline is not matched at one junction end, which may reflect a read error. The gene calls are TRBV29-1 and TRBJ2-2, with 10 positions matching TRBD2. Looked up from germline, CDR1 is SQVTM and CDR2 is ANQGSEA. The CDR3 length is 14 residues. The CDR3 region is CSVYSGGNTGKLFF. CDR3 DNA: TGCAGCGTTTATAGCGGGGGGAACACCGGGAAGCTGTTTTTT.

The CDR3 loop is CASSQNRARSPLHF. CDR3 coding DNA: TGTGCCAGCAGCCAAAACAGGGCTCGGTCACCCCTCCACTTT. The chain is built from TRBV3-1 and TRBJ1-6; TRBD1 is a possible D gene (6 bases). Trimming left V 2 bases short and J 10 bases short, with 12 bases between. In germline, CDR1 is LGHDT, CDR2 YNNKEL (reference sequence). The CDR3 length is 14 residues. The full variable domain, its missing parts supplied by reference TRBV3-1 and TRBJ1-6, is DTAVSQTPKYLVTQMGNDKSIKCEQNLGHDTMYWYKQDSKKFLKIMFSYNNKELIINETVPNRFSPKSPDKAHLNLHINSLELGDSAVYFCASSQNRARSPLHFGNGTRLTVT.

The V gene is TRBV12-3 or TRBV12-4, the J gene TRBJ1-1; 10 bases are shared with TRBD1. V lost 4 bases and J lost 6; bases outside the gene matches: 8. There are 15 residues in the CDR3. The CDR3 DNA sequence: TGTGCCAGCAGTTCGCGGACAGGGGGAGTCCCTGAAGCTTTCTTT. It yields the protein CASSSRTGGVPEAFF.

This clonotype was seen a few times. This rearrangement joins TRBV11-2 to TRBJ1-1; possible D gene TRBD1, 5 bases. Trimming left V 5 bases short and J 5 bases short, with 12 bases between. This CDR3 comprises 13 residues. Germline V lookup: CDR1 SGHAT, CDR2 FQNNGV. Here the CDR3 reads CASSPQKGTEAFF. CDR3 nucleotide sequence: TGTGCCAGCAGCCCCCAAAAGGGGACTGAAGCTTTCTTT.

This clonotype was counted ten times or more. The chain joins TRBV7-6 to TRBJ2-2; no firm D call. V gave up 1 base and J gave up 4 bases, with 4 bases separating them. Germline CDR1 is SGHVS and CDR2 is FNYEAQ. The CDR3 is made up of 13 amino acids. The DNA of the CDR3 is TGTGCCAGCAGCTTAGGGCCCACCGGGGAGCTGTTTTTT. It encodes CASSLGPTGELFF.

The chain recombines TRBV25-1 with TRBJ2-3; 9 bases line up with TRBD2. This CDR3 spans 16 amino acids. Germline lookup yields CDR1 MGHDK and CDR2 SYGVNS. The trim removed 2 bases at V and 5 bases at J, leaving 8 bases unmatched. The CDR3 here is CASSELAGSRRDTQYF. CDR3 coding DNA: TGTGCCAGCAGTGAACTAGCGGGATCCCGTAGAGATACGCAGTATTTT.